The 9 T cell receptor beta chains listed next were all sequenced from one sample in a study of response to subunit inactivated influenza vaccine. TCRdb analysed the RT-PCR reads with MiXCR anew, one entry per CDR3 protein. The sample records a few hundred thousand distinct CDR3 sequences, 14% being singletons. The sample consisted of PBMCs from blood, taken 11 to 12 days after vaccination. These receptors were obtained from a man aged 50 to 59 who received an inactivated influenza vaccine.

The J gene is TRBJ2-1, the V gene TRBV6-5; no firm D call. Germline-derived CDR1 and CDR2 are MNHEY and SVGAGI. Trimming took off 0 bases at V and 6 bases at J, with 12 bases between the two ends. The CDR3 loop spans 15 amino acids. CDR3 region: CASSYSGPNANEQFF. CDR3 bases: TGTGCCAGCAGTTACTCGGGCCCAAACGCCAATGAGCAGTTCTTC.

In its sample, this clonotype was seen a few times. This sequence joins TRBV9 and TRBJ2-3, with 8 bases aligning to TRBD2. The CDR3 is made up of 17 amino acids. V dropped 2 bases and J dropped 4; count of bases not matched to a gene: 12. The V gene's germline CDR1 is SGDLS and CDR2 YYNGEE. The CDR3 DNA reads as TGTGCCAGCAGCGTCCGTCCGGGACTAGTGAACGCAGATACGCAGTATTTT. It encodes CASSVRPGLVNADTQYF.

Ten or more counts support this clonotype. The V and J genes are TRBV20-1 and TRBJ2-5; no clear D gene. The V end was cut by 2 bases, the J end by 2 bases, with 6 bases between. The germline V gene encodes CDR1 DFQATT and CDR2 SNEGSKA (reference sequence). The CDR3 spans 12 residues. CDR3 sequence reads: CSARMGQETQYF. The DNA of the CDR3 is TGCAGTGCTAGAATGGGTCAAGAGACCCAGTACTTC.

CDR3 nucleotides: TGCAGTGCTAGGGTGGATGCGGTCCCCTCATGGCAGTATTTT. The encoded protein is CSARVDAVPSWQYF. This chain connects TRBV20-1 to TRBJ2-3; D gene uncertain. V was pared by 3 bases and J by 11 bases, with 21 bases between. This CDR3 spans 14 amino acids. Germline V gene data show CDR1 as DFQATT and CDR2 as SNEGSKA (reference sequence).

This clonotype was detected ten times or more. The chain has TRBV5-1 and TRBJ2-2; 7 nucleotides match TRBD2. CDR1 is SGHRS and CDR2 is YFSETQ in the germline V gene. With V trimmed by 2 bases and J by 2 bases, 3 bases remained unmatched. CDR3 length: 15 amino acids. DNA for the CDR3: TGCGCCAGCAGCTTAAGCGGGGCTAACACCGGGGAGCTGTTTTTT. Translation gives CASSLSGANTGELFF.

The chain uses TRBV5-6 and TRBJ2-2, with 11 bases lining up with TRBD1. V lost 4 bases and J lost 7; bases outside the gene matches: 9. CDR3 size: 16 residues. Germline V gives CDR1 SGHDT, CDR2 YYEEEE. The CDR3 sequence is CASSTRTGGLVGELFF. DNA for the CDR3: TGTGCCAGCAGCACACGGACAGGGGGCTTGGTCGGGGAGCTGTTTTTT.

This clonotype came up a few times. J is TRBJ1-2 and V is TRBV5-8, with 8 bases aligning to TRBD1. Trimming took 2 bases from V and 4 from J; bases not matched to a gene: 7. The CDR3 is 15 amino acids. CDR1 is SGHTS, CDR2 YDEGEE, per germline. The CDR3 region is CASSLDRGSFYGYTF. The CDR3 DNA is TGTGCCAGCAGCTTAGACAGGGGATCATTCTATGGCTACACCTTC.

This clonotype was detected a few times. The CDR3 region has the DNA TGCAGCGTTGGAGGAGGTTATGGCTACACCTTC. It encodes CSVGGGYGYTF. V is TRBV29-1 and J is TRBJ1-2; D is unclear. CDR1 and CDR2 (germline): SQVTM, ANQGSEA. This CDR3 has 11 residues. Trimming shortened V by 4 bases and J by 5 bases, and 8 bases separated the two germline ends.

This clonotype came up a few times. This chain uses TRBV15 with TRBJ2-1; 9 positions match TRBD2. This CDR3 comprises 18 residues. V trimming: 0 bases; J trimming: 6 bases; junction bases outside the gene matches: 12. In germline, CDR1 is LNHNV, CDR2 YYDKDF (reference sequence). CDR3 sequence (DNA): TGTGCCACCAGCAGAGATCCCTTGACTAGCGGAGGGCGCAATGAGCAGTTCTTC. Protein product: CATSRDPLTSGGRNEQFF.